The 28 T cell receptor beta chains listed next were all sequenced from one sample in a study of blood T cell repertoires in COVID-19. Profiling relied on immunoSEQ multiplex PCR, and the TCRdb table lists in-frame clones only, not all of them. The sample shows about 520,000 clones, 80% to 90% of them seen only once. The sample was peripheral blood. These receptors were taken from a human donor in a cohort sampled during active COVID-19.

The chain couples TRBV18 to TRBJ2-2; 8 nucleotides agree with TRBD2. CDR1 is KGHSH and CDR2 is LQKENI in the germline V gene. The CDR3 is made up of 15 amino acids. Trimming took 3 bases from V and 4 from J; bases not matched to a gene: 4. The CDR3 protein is CASSPVAGFTGELFF. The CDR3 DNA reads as TGTGCCAGCTCACCGGTAGCGGGATTCACCGGGGAGCTGTTTTTT.

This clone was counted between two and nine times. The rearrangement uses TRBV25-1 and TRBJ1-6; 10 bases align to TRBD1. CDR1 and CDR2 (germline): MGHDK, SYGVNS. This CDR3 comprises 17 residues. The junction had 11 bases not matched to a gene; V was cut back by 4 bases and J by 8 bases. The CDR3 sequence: CASSAGGQGLVYSPLHF. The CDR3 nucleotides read TGTGCCAGCAGTGCCGGGGGACAGGGGTTGGTGTATTCACCCCTCCACTTT.

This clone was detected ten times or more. This CDR3 is CASRLTGGYTEAFF. The CDR3 coding sequence is TGTGCCAGCAGGCTTACGGGGGGCTACACTGAAGCTTTCTTT. The chain combines TRBV28 with TRBJ1-1, with D maybe TRBD1 (6 bases). The ends were cut back, 6 bases at V and 3 bases at J, with 14 bases in the middle. The CDR3 loop spans 14 amino acids. From germline, CDR1 is MDHEN and CDR2 SYDVKM.

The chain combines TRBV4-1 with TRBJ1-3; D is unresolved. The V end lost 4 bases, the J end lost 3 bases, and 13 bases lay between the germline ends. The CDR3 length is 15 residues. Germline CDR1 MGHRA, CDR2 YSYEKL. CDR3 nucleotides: TGCGCCAGCAGCCCCGGTAGGAGAAGTGGAAACACCATATATTTT. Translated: CASSPGRRSGNTIYF.

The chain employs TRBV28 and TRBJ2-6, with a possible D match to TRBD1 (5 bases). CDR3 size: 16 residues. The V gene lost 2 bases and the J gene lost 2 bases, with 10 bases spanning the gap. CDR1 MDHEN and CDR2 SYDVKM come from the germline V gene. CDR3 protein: CASSLKVQAGANVLTF. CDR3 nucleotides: TGTGCCAGCAGTTTAAAGGTACAGGCTGGGGCCAACGTCCTGACTTTC.

CDR3 amino acids: CASSQGVDRGYEQYF. In nucleotides, the CDR3 is TGTGCCAGCAGCCAAGGAGTAGACAGAGGCTACGAGCAGTACTTC. V is TRBV3-1 (or the pseudogene TRBV3-2) and J is TRBJ2-7; a possible D gene is TRBD1 (5 bases). Deletions cut 1 base from V and 3 bases from J, with 13 bases between. Germline-derived CDR1 and CDR2 are LGHDT and YNNKEL (reference sequence). The CDR3 totals 15 residues.

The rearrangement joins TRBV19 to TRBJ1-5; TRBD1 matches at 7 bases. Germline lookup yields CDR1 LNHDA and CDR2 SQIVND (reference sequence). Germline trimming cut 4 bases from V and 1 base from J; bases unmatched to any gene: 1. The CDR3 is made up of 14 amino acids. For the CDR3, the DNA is TGTGCCAGTAGTACGACAGGGAGCAATCAGCCCCAGCATTTT. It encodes CASSTTGSNQPQHF.

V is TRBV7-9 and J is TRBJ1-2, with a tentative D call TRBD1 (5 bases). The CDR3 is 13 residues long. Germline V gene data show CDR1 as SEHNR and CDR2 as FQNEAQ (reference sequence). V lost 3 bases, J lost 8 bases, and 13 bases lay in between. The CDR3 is CASSFNGGGGYTF. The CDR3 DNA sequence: TGTGCCAGCAGCTTCAACGGGGGTGGAGGCTACACCTTC.

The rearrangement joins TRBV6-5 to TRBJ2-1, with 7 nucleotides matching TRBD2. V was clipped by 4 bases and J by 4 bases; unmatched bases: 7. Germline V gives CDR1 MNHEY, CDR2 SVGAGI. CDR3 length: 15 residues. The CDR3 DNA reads TGTGCCAGCAGTTCCATAGCGGGTGCTTACAATGAGCAGTTCTTC. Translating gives CASSSIAGAYNEQFF.

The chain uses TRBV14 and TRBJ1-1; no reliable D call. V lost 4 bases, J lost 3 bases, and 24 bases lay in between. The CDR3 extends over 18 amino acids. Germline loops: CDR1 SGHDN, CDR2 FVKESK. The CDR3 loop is CASSREKMVVITHTEAFF. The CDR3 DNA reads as TGTGCCAGCAGCCGAGAAAAGATGGTAGTAATCACTCACACTGAAGCTTTCTTT.

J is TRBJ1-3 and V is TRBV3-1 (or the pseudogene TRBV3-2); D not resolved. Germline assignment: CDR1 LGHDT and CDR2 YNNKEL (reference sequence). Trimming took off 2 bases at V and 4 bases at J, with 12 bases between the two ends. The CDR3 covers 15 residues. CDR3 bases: TGTGCCAGCAGCCAAACGGTGGCAGGAGGAAACACCATATATTTT. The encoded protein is CASSQTVAGGNTIYF.

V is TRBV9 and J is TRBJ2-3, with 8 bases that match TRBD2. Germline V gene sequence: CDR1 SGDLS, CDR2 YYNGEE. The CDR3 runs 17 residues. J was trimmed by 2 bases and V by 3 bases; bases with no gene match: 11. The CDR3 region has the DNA TGTGCCAGCAGCGCCCCCGGCGGGGGGATTCCCACAGATACGCAGTATTTT. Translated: CASSAPGGGIPTDTQYF.

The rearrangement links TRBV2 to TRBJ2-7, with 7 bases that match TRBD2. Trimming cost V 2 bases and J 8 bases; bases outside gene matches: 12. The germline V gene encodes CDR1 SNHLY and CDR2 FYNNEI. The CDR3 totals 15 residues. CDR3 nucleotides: TGTGCCAGCAGTGAACGGGGGGAGGGCCCGGGCAAGCAGTACTTC. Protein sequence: CASSERGEGPGKQYF.

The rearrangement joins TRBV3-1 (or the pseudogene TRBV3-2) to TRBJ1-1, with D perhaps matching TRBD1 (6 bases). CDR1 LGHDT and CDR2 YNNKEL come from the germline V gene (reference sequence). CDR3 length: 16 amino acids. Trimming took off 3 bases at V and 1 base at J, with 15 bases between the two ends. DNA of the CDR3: TGTGCCAGCAGCCATTGGTGGGGGGGCTCGAACACTGAAGCTTTCTTT. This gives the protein CASSHWWGGSNTEAFF.

The CDR3 DNA sequence: TGTGCCAGCTGGGGGTTATCCCGGGACAGGGGGCCAAATGAGCAGTTCTTC. It specifies CASWGLSRDRGPNEQFF. This chain connects TRBV25-1 to TRBJ2-1; 12 bases agree with TRBD1. The germline CDR1 and CDR2 sequences are MGHDK and SYGVNS. The V and J ends lost 8 bases and 7 bases, in that order; junction bases with no gene match: 15. This CDR3 has 17 residues.

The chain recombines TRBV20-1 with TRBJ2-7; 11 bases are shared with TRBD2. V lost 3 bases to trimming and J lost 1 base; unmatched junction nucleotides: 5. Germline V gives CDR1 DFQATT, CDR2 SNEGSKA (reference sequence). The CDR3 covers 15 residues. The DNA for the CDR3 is TGCAGTGCTAGTGTAGCGGGAGGGCCTTCCTACGAGCAGTACTTC. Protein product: CSASVAGGPSYEQYF.

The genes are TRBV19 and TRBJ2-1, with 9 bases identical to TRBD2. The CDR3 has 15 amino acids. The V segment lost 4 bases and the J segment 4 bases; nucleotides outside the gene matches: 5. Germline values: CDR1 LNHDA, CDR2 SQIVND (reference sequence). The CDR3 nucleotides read TGTGCCAGTAGTAAAACTAGCGGGCCGTACAATGAGCAGTTCTTC. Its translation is CASSKTSGPYNEQFF.

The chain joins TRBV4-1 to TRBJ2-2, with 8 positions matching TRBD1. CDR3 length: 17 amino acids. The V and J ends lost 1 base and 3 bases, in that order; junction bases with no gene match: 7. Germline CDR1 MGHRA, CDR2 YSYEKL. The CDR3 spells CASSQAPGQVDTGELFF. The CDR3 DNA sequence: TGCGCCAGCAGCCAAGCCCCGGGACAGGTCGACACCGGGGAGCTGTTTTTT.

The CDR3 region is CSVEEGGNEQFF. The CDR3 bases are TGCAGCGTTGAAGAGGGGGGCAATGAGCAGTTCTTC. The rearrangement uses TRBV29-1 and TRBJ2-1; weak D call: TRBD2 (6 bases). Trimming took 0 bases from V and 6 from J, leaving 6 bases between them. The CDR3 has 12 amino acids. Germline values: CDR1 SQVTM, CDR2 ANQGSEA.

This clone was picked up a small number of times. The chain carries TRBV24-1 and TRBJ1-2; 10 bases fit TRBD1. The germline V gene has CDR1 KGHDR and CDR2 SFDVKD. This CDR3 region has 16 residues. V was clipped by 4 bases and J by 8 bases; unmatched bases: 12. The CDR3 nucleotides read TGTGCCACCAGTGACCTAAGGGACAGGGGTAGGTTGGGCTACACCTTC. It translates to CATSDLRDRGRLGYTF.

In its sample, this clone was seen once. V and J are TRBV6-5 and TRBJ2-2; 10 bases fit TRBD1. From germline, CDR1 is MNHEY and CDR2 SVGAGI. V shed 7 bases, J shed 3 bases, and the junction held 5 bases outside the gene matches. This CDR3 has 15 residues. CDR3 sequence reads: CASTVGTGDTGELFF. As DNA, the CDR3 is TGTGCCAGCACTGTCGGGACAGGGGACACCGGGGAGCTGTTTTTT.

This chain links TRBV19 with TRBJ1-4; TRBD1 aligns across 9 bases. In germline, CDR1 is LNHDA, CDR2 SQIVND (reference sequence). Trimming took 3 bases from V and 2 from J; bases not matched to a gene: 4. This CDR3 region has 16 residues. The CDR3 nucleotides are TGTGCCAGTAGTATCCTCACAGGGGGCACTAATGAAAAACTGTTTTTT. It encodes CASSILTGGTNEKLFF.

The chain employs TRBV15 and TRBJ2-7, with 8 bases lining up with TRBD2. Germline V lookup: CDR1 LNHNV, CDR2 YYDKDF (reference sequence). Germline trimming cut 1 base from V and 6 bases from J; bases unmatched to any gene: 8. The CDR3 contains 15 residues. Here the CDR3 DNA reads TGTGCCACCAGCAGAGTGGGACTAGAAGGGCGCGAGCAGTACTTC. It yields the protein CATSRVGLEGREQYF.

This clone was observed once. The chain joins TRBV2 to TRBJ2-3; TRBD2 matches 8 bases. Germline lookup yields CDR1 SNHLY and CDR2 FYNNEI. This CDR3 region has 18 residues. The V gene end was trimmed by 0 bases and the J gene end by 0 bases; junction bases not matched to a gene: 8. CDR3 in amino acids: CASSEALFSGISTDTQYF. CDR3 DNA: TGTGCCAGCAGTGAAGCGCTTTTTAGCGGGATAAGCACAGATACGCAGTATTTT.

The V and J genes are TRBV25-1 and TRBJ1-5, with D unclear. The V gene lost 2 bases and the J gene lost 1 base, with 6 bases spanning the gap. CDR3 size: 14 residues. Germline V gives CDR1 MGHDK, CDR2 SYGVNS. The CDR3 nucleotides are TGTGCCAGCAGTGAAGGCTGGAGCAATCAGCCCCAGCATTTT. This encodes CASSEGWSNQPQHF.

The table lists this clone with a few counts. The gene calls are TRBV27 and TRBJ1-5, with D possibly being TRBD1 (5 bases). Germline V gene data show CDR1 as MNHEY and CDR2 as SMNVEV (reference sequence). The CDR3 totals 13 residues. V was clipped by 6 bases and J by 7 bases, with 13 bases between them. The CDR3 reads CASRRGEVQPQHF. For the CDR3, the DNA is TGTGCCAGCAGACGGGGGGAGGTACAGCCCCAGCATTTT.

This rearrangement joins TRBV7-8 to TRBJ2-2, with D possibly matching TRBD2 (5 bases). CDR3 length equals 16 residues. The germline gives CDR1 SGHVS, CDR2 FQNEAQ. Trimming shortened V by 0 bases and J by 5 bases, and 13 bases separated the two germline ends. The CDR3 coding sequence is TGTGCCAGCAGCTTAGCGGGCCGGGGTGGGACCGGGGAGCTGTTTTTT. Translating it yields CASSLAGRGGTGELFF.

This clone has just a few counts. In DNA, the CDR3 is TGTGCCAGCAGCTTAGAACGGGGTCCCTACGAGCAGTACTTC. Amino acid sequence: CASSLERGPYEQYF. The chain is built from TRBV7-9 and TRBJ2-7; TRBD2 is a possible D gene (5 bases). V lost 1 base and J lost 2, with 9 bases in between. The CDR3 loop spans 14 amino acids. Germline CDR1 is SEHNR and CDR2 is FQNEAQ (reference sequence).